A selection of T cell receptor beta chains follows, all from one sample in a study of T cells in Graves' hyperthyroidism and ophthalmopathy. TCRdb re-called the multiplex PCR reads with MiXCR, one entry per CDR3 protein. The sample has hundreds of thousands of distinct CDR3 sequences, over 10% seen once. Sequenced input: blood. The receptors come from a woman aged 18-35 years with Graves' hyperthyroidism. The CDR3 runs from the conserved cysteine through the conserved F or W. Fields, in order: D gene, V gene, J gene, clone size, CDR3 protein, CDR3 DNA. The D gene is left open where the match is weak. Some rows mark clone size as missing; the rest say once, few, many or name a class of expanded clone.

D gene: .
V gene: TRBV5-6
J gene: TRBJ2-2
clone size: many
CDR3 protein: CASSLTNTGELFF
CDR3 DNA: TGTGCCAGCAGTTTAACAAACACCGGGGAGCTGTTTTTT

D gene: TRBD2
V gene: TRBV3-1
J gene: TRBJ2-3
clone size: many
CDR3 protein: CASSQRPRLERGNTDTQYF
CDR3 DNA: TGTGCCAGCAGCCAAAGGCCCCGGTTGGAGCGGGGTAACACAGATACGCAGTATTTT

D gene: .
V gene: TRBV20-1
J gene: TRBJ2-1
clone size: many
CDR3 protein: CSACLVGDFNNEQFF
CDR3 DNA: TGCAGTGCTTGCCTTGTCGGGGATTTCAACAATGAGCAGTTCTTC

D gene: .
V gene: TRBV7-9
J gene: TRBJ2-7
clone size: many
CDR3 protein: CASSPDSLRGYEQYF
CDR3 DNA: TGTGCCAGCAGCCCAGACAGCCTAAGGGGATACGAGCAGTACTTC

D gene: TRBD2
V gene: TRBV13
J gene: TRBJ2-3
clone size: many
CDR3 protein: CASSSGTSGRDTQYF
CDR3 DNA: TGTGCCAGCAGCTCCGGGACTAGCGGGAGAGATACGCAGTATTTT

D gene: .
V gene: TRBV4-1
J gene: TRBJ1-2
clone size: few
CDR3 protein: CASSQPATGNYGYTF
CDR3 DNA: TGCGCCAGCAGCCAACCTGCCACAGGGAACTATGGCTACACCTTC

D gene: .
V gene: TRBV24-1
J gene: TRBJ1-5
clone size: .
CDR3 protein: CATSDPAGGPEDQPQHF
CDR3 DNA: TGTGCCACCAGTGACCCAGCAGGAGGACCAGAGGATCAGCCCCAGCATTTT

D gene: TRBD1
V gene: TRBV9
J gene: TRBJ2-5
clone size: few
CDR3 protein: CASSVAPGGETQYF
CDR3 DNA: TGTGCCAGCAGCGTAGCTCCAGGGGGAGAGACCCAGTACTTC

D gene: .
V gene: TRBV20-1
J gene: TRBJ2-2
clone size: many
CDR3 protein: CSASTVSDSYTGELFF
CDR3 DNA: TGCAGTGCTAGTACGGTTAGCGATAGCTACACCGGGGAGCTGTTTTTT

D gene: TRBD1
V gene: TRBV9
J gene: TRBJ1-1
clone size: many
CDR3 protein: CASSDRTGGEEAFF
CDR3 DNA: TGTGCCAGCAGCGACCGGACAGGGGGGGAGGAAGCTTTCTTT

D gene: .
V gene: TRBV5-6
J gene: TRBJ2-7
clone size: many
CDR3 protein: CASGWAMGEQYF
CDR3 DNA: TGTGCCAGCGGCTGGGCCATGGGGGAGCAGTACTTC

D gene: .
V gene: TRBV7-9
J gene: TRBJ2-1
clone size: many
CDR3 protein: CASSPTGTNRDEQFF
CDR3 DNA: TGTGCCAGCAGCCCGACCGGGACCAACAGGGATGAGCAGTTCTTC

D gene: .
V gene: TRBV7-9
J gene: TRBJ2-4
clone size: few
CDR3 protein: CASSPWGHYKNIQYF
CDR3 DNA: TGTGCCAGCAGCCCCTGGGGACATTACAAAAACATTCAGTACTTC

D gene: TRBD1
V gene: TRBV19
J gene: TRBJ2-1
clone size: few
CDR3 protein: CASSGSGTGSYNEQFF
CDR3 DNA: TGTGCCAGTAGTGGGTCCGGGACAGGCTCCTACAATGAGCAGTTCTTC

D gene: .
V gene: TRBV3-1
J gene: TRBJ1-1
clone size: many
CDR3 protein: CASTPRTGANTEAFF
CDR3 DNA: TGTGCCAGCACCCCCAGAACGGGAGCGAACACTGAAGCTTTCTTT

D gene: TRBD2
V gene: TRBV28
J gene: TRBJ2-7
clone size: many
CDR3 protein: CASSATGGPYEQYF
CDR3 DNA: TGTGCCAGCAGTGCTACGGGAGGACCATACGAGCAGTACTTC

D gene: TRBD1
V gene: TRBV20-1
J gene: TRBJ1-1
clone size: few
CDR3 protein: CSASGQGAFTEAFF
CDR3 DNA: TGCAGTGCTAGCGGCCAGGGGGCCTTCACTGAAGCTTTCTTT

D gene: .
V gene: TRBV14
J gene: TRBJ2-7
clone size: many
CDR3 protein: CASSQTRRELYEQYF
CDR3 DNA: TGTGCCAGCAGCCAGACTCGGCGGGAACTCTACGAGCAGTACTTC

D gene: TRBD2
V gene: TRBV28
J gene: TRBJ2-5
clone size: few
CDR3 protein: CASSAGTSGGGGETQYF
CDR3 DNA: TGTGCCAGCAGTGCTGGGACTAGCGGGGGCGGGGGAGAGACCCAGTACTTC

D gene: TRBD1
V gene: TRBV20-1
J gene: TRBJ1-2
clone size: many
CDR3 protein: CSPNQGRGLGYTF
CDR3 DNA: TGCAGTCCCAACCAGGGCAGGGGGTTAGGCTACACCTTC